The present TCR beta chain was sequenced within a study of T cells in Graves' hyperthyroidism and ophthalmopathy. Regarding the study as a whole: Most clonotypes expanded in thyroid above 0.001 were likewise present in blood. Ophthalmopathy was told apart from stable hyperthyroidism by a 13 V-J model.

This clonotype was recorded many times. Its specificity is unknown. The CDR3 totals 18 residues. Germline V gene sequence: CDR1 MNHEY, CDR2 SMNVEV (reference sequence). The junction had 10 bases not matched to a gene; V was cut back by 5 bases and J by 1 base. Among the patients, aged 18 to 65, hyperthyroidism was newly diagnosed and had lasted under 2 months. TCR beta CDR3 regions were amplified from RNA. RT-PCR in the first round (using the HTBI primer set) targeted the TCR CDR3. TCRdb reprocessed the multiplex PCR reads via MiXCR and lists one record per CDR3 protein. The sample has approximately 370,000 distinct CDR3 sequences, more than 13% seen once; the top ten hold about 33%.

This TCR derives from a woman aged 30 to 39 with Graves' hyperthyroidism. The sequenced sample was blood. The chain is built from TRBV27 and TRBJ2-5; 13 bases match TRBD2. CDR3 in DNA: TGTGCCAGCAGTCCCTCCGGACTAGCGGGGGCAGCCCAAGAGACCCAGTACTTC. It translates to CASSPSGLAGAAQETQYF.